The clone carrying this T cell receptor beta chain has just one count. Its cognate antigen is unknown. The data were obtained in a study of a mutant IDH1 vaccine in newly diagnosed glioma. The overall study: Following radiotherapy alone, or alongside temozolomide cycles, vaccination was started after an interval of 4-6 weeks. Those enrolled had earlier been treated with radiotherapy, temozolomide, or both, mostly both. Among treated patients, 62.5% were male and approximately 40% female, and mean age was around 40 years.

Overall study findings and caveats: The vaccine induced immune responses, and these occurred in around 94% of patients.

Clones were read by immunoSEQ multiplex PCR, and TCRdb kept only the in-frame ones, dropping some. Here the sample spans some 63,000 clones, 65% to 75% being singletons. V shed 1 base and J shed 4 bases, with 8 bases lying between them. The CDR3 runs 13 residues. The germline V gene encodes CDR1 SQVTM and CDR2 ANQGSEA. Specified time point: week 35, safety follow-up. The vaccine gave 300 ug of a 20-mer mutant IDH1 peptide subcutaneously per dose. V and J are TRBV29-1 and TRBJ1-3; D unclear. The sample in question was PBMCs, obtained from a glioma patient whose treatment included an IDH1 peptide vaccine. This receptor was obtained from a man in his fifties or sixties with glioma. This chain's CDR3 is CSVEGEAGNTIYF. The CDR3, as DNA: TGCAGCGTTGAAGGGGAGGCCGGAAACACCATATATTTT.